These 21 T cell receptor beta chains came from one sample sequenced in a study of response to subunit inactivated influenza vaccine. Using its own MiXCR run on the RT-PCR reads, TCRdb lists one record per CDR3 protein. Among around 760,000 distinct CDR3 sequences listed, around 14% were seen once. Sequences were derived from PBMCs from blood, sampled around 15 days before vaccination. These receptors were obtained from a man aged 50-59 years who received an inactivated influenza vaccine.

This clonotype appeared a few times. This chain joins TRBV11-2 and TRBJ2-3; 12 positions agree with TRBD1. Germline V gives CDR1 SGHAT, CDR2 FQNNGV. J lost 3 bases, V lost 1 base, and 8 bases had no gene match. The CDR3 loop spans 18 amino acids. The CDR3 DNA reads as TGTGCCAGCAGCTTAGTGGGGACAGGGGGCGTTTGGACAGATACGCAGTATTTT. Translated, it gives CASSLVGTGGVWTDTQYF.

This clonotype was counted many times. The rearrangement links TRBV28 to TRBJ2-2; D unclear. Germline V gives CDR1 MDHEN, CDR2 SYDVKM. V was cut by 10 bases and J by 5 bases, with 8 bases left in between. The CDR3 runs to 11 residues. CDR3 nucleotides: TGTGCCATCGAGAGGACCGGGGAGCTGTTTTTT. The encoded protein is CAIERTGELFF.

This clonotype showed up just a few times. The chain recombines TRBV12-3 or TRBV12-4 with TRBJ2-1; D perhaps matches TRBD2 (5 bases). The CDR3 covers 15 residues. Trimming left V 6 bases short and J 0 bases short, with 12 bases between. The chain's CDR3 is CASRHDEGSYNEQFF. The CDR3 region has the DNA TGTGCCAGCAGGCACGACGAGGGCTCCTACAATGAGCAGTTCTTC.

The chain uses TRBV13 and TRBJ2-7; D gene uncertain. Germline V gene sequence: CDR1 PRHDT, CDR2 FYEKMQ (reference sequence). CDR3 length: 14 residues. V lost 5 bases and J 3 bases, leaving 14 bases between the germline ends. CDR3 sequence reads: CASSPGPGFYEQYF. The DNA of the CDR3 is TGTGCCAGCAGCCCCGGGCCTGGATTCTACGAGCAGTACTTC.

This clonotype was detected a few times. In DNA, the CDR3 is TGCAGCGCCAGTCCTCGCGGGGGGGGCACCTACAATGAGCAGTTCTTC. Its translation is CSASPRGGGTYNEQFF. The genes are TRBV29-1 and TRBJ2-1; 9 nucleotides match TRBD2. There are 16 residues in the CDR3. In germline, CDR1 is SQVTM, CDR2 ANQGSEA. V was pared by 7 bases and J by 2 bases, with 12 bases of the junction left unmatched.

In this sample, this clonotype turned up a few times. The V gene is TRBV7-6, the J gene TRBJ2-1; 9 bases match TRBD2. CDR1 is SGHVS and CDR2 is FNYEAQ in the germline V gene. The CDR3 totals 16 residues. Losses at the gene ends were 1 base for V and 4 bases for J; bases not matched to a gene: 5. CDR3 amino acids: CASSLGPSGGYNEQFF. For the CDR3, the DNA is TGTGCCAGCAGCTTAGGTCCCAGCGGGGGGTACAATGAGCAGTTCTTC.

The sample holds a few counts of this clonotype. In DNA form, the CDR3 reads TGTGCCAGCAGCTTAGTAGCCTGGGGACTAGTCAATGAGCAGTTCTTC. Protein sequence: CASSLVAWGLVNEQFF. This rearrangement joins TRBV7-9 to TRBJ2-1; 8 positions match TRBD2. This CDR3 contains 16 residues. The V segment lost 1 base and the J segment 6 bases; nucleotides outside the gene matches: 8. Germline V gives CDR1 SEHNR, CDR2 FQNEAQ (reference sequence). Based on the CDR3 plus reference TRBV7-9 and TRBJ2-1, the full variable domain is DTGVSQNPRHKITKRGQNVTFRCDPISEHNRLYWYRQTLGQGPEFLTYFQNEAQLEKSRLLSDRFSAERPKGSFSTLEIQRTEQGDSAMYLCASSLVAWGLVNEQFFGPGTRLTVL.

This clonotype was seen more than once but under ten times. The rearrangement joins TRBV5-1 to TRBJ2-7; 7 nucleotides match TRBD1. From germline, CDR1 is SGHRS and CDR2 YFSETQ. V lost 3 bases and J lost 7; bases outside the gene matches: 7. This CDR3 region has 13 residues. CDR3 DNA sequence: TGCGCCAGCAGCTCACAGGGGTTGCGAGAGCAGTACTTC. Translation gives CASSSQGLREQYF.

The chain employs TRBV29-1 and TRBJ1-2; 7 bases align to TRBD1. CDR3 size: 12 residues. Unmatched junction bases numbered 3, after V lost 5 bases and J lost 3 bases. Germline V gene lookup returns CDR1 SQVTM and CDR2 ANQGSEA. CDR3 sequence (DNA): TGCAGCGTTCGTACAGGGGACTATGGCTACACCTTC. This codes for CSVRTGDYGYTF.

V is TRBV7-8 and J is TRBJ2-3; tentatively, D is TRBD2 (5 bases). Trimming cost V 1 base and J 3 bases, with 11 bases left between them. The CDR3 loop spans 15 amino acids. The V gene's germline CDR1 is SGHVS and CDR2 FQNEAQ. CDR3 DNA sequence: TGTGCCAGCAGCTTAGAGAGGGCCAAGACAGATACGCAGTATTTT. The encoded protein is CASSLERAKTDTQYF.

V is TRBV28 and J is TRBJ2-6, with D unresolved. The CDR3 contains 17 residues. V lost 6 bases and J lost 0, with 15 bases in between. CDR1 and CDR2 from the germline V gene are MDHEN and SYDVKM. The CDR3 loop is CASSRFKILSGANVLTF. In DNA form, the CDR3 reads TGTGCCAGCAGCCGATTTAAAATCCTCTCTGGGGCCAACGTCCTGACTTTC.

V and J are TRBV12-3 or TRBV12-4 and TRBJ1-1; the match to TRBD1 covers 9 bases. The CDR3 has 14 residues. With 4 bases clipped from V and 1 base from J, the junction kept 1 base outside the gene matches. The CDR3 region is CASSWTGENTEAFF. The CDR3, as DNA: TGTGCCAGCAGTTGGACAGGGGAGAACACTGAAGCTTTCTTT.

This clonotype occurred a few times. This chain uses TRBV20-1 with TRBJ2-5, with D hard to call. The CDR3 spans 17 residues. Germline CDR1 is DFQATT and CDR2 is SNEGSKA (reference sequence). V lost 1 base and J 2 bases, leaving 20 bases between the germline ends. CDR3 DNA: TGCAGTGCTAGAGGGCGTGGTCGAACAGTACTACAAGAGACCCAGTACTTC. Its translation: CSARGRGRTVLQETQYF.

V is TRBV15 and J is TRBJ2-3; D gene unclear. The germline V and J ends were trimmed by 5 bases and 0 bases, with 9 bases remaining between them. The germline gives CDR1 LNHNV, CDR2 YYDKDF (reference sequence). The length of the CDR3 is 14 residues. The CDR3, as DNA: TGTGCCACCAGCGAGACCCTCAGCACAGATACGCAGTATTTT. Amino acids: CATSETLSTDTQYF.

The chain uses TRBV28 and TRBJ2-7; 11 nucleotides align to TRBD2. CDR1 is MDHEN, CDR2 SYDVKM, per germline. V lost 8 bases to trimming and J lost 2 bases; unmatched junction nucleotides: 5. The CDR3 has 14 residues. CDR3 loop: CASHTSGRTYEQYF. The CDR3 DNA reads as TGTGCCAGCCACACTAGCGGGAGAACCTACGAGCAGTACTTC.

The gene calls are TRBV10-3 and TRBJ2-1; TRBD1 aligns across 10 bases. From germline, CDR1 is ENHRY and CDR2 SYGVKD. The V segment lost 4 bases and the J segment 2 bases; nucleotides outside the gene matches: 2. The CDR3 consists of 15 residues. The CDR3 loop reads CAISAGTGAYNEQFF. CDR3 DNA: TGTGCCATCAGTGCCGGGACAGGGGCCTACAATGAGCAGTTCTTC.

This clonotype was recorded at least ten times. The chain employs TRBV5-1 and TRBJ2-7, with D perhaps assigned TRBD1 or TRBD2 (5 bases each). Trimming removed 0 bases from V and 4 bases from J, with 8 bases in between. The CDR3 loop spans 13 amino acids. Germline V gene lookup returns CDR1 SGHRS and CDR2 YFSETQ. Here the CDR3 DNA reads TGCGCCAGCAGCTTGGATTGGGGGTACGAGCAGTACTTC. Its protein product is CASSLDWGYEQYF.

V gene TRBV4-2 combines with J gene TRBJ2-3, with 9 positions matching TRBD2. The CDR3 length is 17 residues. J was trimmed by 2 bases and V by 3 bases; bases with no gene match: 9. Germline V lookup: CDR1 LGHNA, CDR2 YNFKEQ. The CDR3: CASSQNSGGRFTDTQYF. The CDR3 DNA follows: TGTGCCAGCAGCCAGAATAGCGGGGGCCGATTCACAGATACGCAGTATTTT.

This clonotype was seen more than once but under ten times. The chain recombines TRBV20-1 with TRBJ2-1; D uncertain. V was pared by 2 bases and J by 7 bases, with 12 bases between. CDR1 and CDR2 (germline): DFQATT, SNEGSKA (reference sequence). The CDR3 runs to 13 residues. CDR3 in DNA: TGCAGTGCTAGATCCCGATTAGAGAATGAGCAGTTCTTC. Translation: CSARSRLENEQFF.

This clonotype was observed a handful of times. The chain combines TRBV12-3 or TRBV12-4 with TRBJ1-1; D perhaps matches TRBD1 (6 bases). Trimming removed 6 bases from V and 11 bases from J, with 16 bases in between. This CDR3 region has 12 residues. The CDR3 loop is CASSIRGGPAFF. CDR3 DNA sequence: TGTGCCAGCAGCATCCGGGGGGGCCCCGCTTTCTTT.

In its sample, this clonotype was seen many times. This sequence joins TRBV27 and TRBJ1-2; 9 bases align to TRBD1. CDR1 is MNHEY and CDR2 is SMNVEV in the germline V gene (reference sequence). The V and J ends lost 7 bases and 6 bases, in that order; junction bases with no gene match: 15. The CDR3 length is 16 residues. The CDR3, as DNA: TGTGCCAGCACCCCATGGACAGGGGTTTACTCGGATGGCTACACCTTC. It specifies CASTPWTGVYSDGYTF.